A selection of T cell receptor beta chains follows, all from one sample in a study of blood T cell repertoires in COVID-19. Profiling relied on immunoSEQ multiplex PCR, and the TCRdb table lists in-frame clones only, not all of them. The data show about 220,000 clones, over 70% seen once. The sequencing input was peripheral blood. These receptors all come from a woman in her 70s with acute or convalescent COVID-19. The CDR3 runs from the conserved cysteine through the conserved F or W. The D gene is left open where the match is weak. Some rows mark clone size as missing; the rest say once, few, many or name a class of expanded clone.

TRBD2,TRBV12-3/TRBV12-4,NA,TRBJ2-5,CASRMGLQETQYF,TGTGCCAGCAGGATGGGACTACAAGAGACCCAGTACTTC
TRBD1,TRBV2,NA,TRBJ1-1,CASSPNRGRNTEAFF,TGTGCCAGCAGCCCGAACAGGGGAAGGAACACTGAAGCTTTCTTT
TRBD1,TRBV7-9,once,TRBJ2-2,CASSGQATGELFF,TGTGCCAGCAGTGGACAGGCGACCGGGGAGCTGTTTTTT
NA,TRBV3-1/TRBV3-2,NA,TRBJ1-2,CASSLPGHLNYGYTF,TGTGCCAGCAGCCTACCGGGACACCTGAACTATGGCTACACCTTC
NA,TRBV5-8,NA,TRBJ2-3,CASSSQVPDTQYF,TGTGCCAGCAGCTCCCAGGTCCCAGATACGCAGTATTTT
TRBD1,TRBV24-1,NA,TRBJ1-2,CATSETGAANYGYTF,TGTGCCACCAGTGAGACAGGGGCTGCTAACTATGGCTACACCTTC
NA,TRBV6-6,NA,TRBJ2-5,CASSDSGSEETQYF,TGTGCCAGCAGCGATTCAGGATCTGAGGAGACCCAGTACTTC
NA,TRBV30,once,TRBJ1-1,CAWPRLGHANTEAFF,TGTGCCTGGCCGAGGCTGGGACACGCGAACACTGAAGCTTTCTTT
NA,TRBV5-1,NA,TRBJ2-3,CASSLGTRTDTQYF,TGCGCCAGCAGCTTGGGTACCCGGACAGATACGCAGTATTTT
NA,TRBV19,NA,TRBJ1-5,CASTFDNLKQPQHF,TGTGCCAGTACCTTTGACAACCTAAAGCAGCCCCAGCATTTT
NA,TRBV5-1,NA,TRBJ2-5,CASGRVQETQYF,TGCGCCAGCGGTCGGGTGCAAGAGACCCAGTACTTC
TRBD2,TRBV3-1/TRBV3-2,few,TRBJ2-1,CASSQLAGMGSNEQFF,TGTGCCAGCAGCCAACTAGCGGGGATGGGGTCCAATGAGCAGTTCTTC
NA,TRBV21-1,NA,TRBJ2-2,CASSSRRDTNFTGELFF,TGTGCCAGCAGCTCCCGCCGGGACACCAACTTCACCGGGGAGCTGTTTTTT
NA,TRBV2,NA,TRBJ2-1,CASSELVSVYNEQFF,TGTGCCAGCAGTGAACTAGTGAGTGTCTACAATGAGCAGTTCTTC
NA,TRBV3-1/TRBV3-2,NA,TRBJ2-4,CASSQRIQGSKNIQYF,TGTGCCAGCAGCCAACGAATACAGGGCTCCAAAAACATTCAGTACTTC
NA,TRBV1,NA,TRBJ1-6,CTSSQGWTGWYYNSPLHF,TGCACCAGCAGCCAAGGCTGGACAGGGTGGTACTATAATTCACCCCTCCACTTT
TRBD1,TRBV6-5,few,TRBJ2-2,CASVAGQGARGELFF,TGTGCCAGCGTTGCAGGACAGGGGGCTCGGGGGGAGCTGTTTTTT
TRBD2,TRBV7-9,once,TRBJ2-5,CASSLGPGLEKDF,TGTGCCAGCAGCTTAGGACCGGGACTAGAGAAAGACTTC
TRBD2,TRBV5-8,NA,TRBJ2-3,CASSIPGLAGGPGDTQYF,TGTGCCAGCAGCATCCCGGGACTAGCGGGGGGGCCCGGAGATACGCAGTATTTT
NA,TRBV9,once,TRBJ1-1,CASSVDSMNTEAFF,TGTGCCAGCAGCGTAGATAGCATGAACACTGAAGCTTTCTTT
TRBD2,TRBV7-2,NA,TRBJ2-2,CASSLTSGANTGELFF,TGTGCCAGCAGTCTTACTAGCGGGGCGAACACCGGGGAGCTGTTTTTT
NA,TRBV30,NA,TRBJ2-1,CAWIRGNEQFF,TGTGCCTGGATCCGGGGGAATGAGCAGTTCTTC
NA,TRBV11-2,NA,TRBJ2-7,CASSLGIVTPSEQYF,TGTGCCAGCAGCTTAGGAATCGTGACTCCCTCCGAGCAGTACTTC
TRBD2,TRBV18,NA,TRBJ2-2,CASSPLPIAGTGELFF,TGTGCCAGCTCACCTCTCCCAATAGCGGGCACCGGGGAGCTGTTTTTT
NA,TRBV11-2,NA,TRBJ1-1,CASSSLGGTEAFF,TGTGCCAGCAGCTCCCTGGGGGGGACTGAAGCTTTCTTT
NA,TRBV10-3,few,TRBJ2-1,CAIRGPGQSGNEQFF,TGTGCCATCAGGGGGCCCGGACAATCCGGCAATGAGCAGTTCTTC
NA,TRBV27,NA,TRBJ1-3,CASSNGQFGNTIYF,TGTGCCAGCAGTAACGGACAGTTTGGAAACACCATATATTTT